What follows are 24 T cell receptor beta chains derived from one specimen sequenced in a study of vaccination and CD4 T cells after COVID-19 (dated by TCRdb to 2021 to 2024). Sample treatment or condition, as interpreted from the label and publication: roughly 11-day PBMC culture with coronavirus spike peptide pools or control peptides (ViraFEST assay). Antigen specificity for these receptors is unknown. Libraries were prepared through PCR. Data came from an Illumina iSeq 100. At the Johns Hopkins FTIC core, DNA from the cultured CD4+ T cells underwent TCR sequencing with the Oncomine TCR Beta short-read assay. TCRdb redid the processing of the public reads, applying fastp at Q25 and MiXCR, and retained in-frame beta chains. Identical CDR3 protein sequences are pooled into one entry, listed with their most common genes and DNA. Present in this sample are some 20,000 distinct CDR3 sequences, about 45% of which were seen just once. Around 13% of the sample is taken by the ten largest.

The sample consisted of CD4+ T cells from blood, cultured in vitro. These receptors all come from a human donor who had recovered from COVID-19.

This clonotype is categorized as large. The chain has TRBV7-3 and TRBJ2-3; 11 nucleotides align to TRBD2. The CDR3 has 18 residues. V shed 0 bases, J shed 0 bases, and the junction held 5 bases outside the gene matches. Germline CDR1 reads SGHTA; CDR2 reads FQGTGA. In DNA form, the CDR3 reads TGTGCCAGCAGCTTAACAGGCCCTAGCGGGGGGAGCACAGATACGCAGTATTTT. Amino acid sequence: CASSLTGPSGGSTDTQYF.

The V and J genes are TRBV7-9 and TRBJ1-5; no definite D call. Trimming cost V 3 bases and J 0 bases, with 12 bases left between them. Germline lookup yields CDR1 SEHNR and CDR2 FQNEAQ (reference sequence). This CDR3 contains 16 residues. This CDR3 reads CASSFGHGSSNQPQHF. The CDR3 DNA reads as TGTGCCAGCAGCTTTGGGCATGGGTCTAGCAATCAGCCCCAGCATTTT.

This clonotype has more than one count but fewer than ten. The V gene is TRBV11-3, the J gene TRBJ2-1, with D tentatively TRBD2 (7 bases). V shed 0 bases and J shed 3 bases, with 9 bases lying between them. Germline values: CDR1 SGHNT, CDR2 YENEEA. The CDR3 has 15 amino acids. The CDR3 is CASSLEGGGYNEQFF. CDR3 DNA sequence: TGTGCCAGCAGCTTAGAGGGAGGGGGCTACAATGAGCAGTTCTTC.

The chain recombines TRBV6-1 with TRBJ1-1, with 8 positions matching TRBD1. Unmatched junction bases numbered 6, after V lost 3 bases and J lost 3 bases. The CDR3 runs to 15 residues. Germline CDR1 and CDR2: MNHNS and SASEGT. CDR3 sequence reads: CASSEAGGAYTEAFF. DNA of the CDR3: TGTGCCAGCAGTGAGGCAGGGGGCGCATACACTGAAGCTTTCTTT.

The chain joins TRBV9 to TRBJ2-5; TRBD2 aligns across 13 bases. The CDR3 is 15 residues long. Germline V gene sequence: CDR1 SGDLS, CDR2 YYNGEE. Trimming removed 2 bases from V and 4 bases from J; junction bases left unmatched: 2. The CDR3 here is CASSVGTSGAETQYF. The CDR3 DNA is TGTGCCAGCAGCGTCGGGACTAGCGGGGCAGAGACCCAGTACTTC.

The chain is built from TRBV6-2 or TRBV6-3 and TRBJ1-1; D is ambiguous. CDR3 length: 12 amino acids. The germline V gene has CDR1 MNHEY and CDR2 SVGEGT. The V end lost 4 bases, the J end lost 10 bases, and 13 bases lay between the germline ends. The CDR3 region has the DNA TGTGCCAGCAGTTTCAGGAACGGTGTAGCTTTCTTT. Protein sequence: CASSFRNGVAFF.

The rearrangement uses TRBV2 and TRBJ2-1; TRBD2 aligns across 8 bases. V shed 6 bases, J shed 5 bases, and the junction held 12 bases outside the gene matches. The germline gives CDR1 SNHLY, CDR2 FYNNEI. The CDR3 has 16 residues. The DNA of the CDR3 is TGTGCCAGCAGCCATACCGGGACTAGTTTACACAATGAGCAGTTCTTC. Protein product: CASSHTGTSLHNEQFF.

The chain joins TRBV27 to TRBJ2-7; weak D call: TRBD1 (6 bases). V was pared by 2 bases and J by 6 bases, with 17 bases between. The CDR3 is 15 amino acids. Germline lookup yields CDR1 MNHEY and CDR2 SMNVEV (reference sequence). CDR3 region: CASSLMSGVSSEQYF. Written as DNA, the CDR3 is TGTGCCAGCAGTTTAATGTCAGGGGTCTCGTCCGAGCAGTACTTC.

V and J are TRBV29-1 and TRBJ1-1; D uncertain. The germline V gene encodes CDR1 SQVTM and CDR2 ANQGSEA. The CDR3 extends over 11 amino acids. CDR3 sequence reads: CSIRLNTEAFF. CDR3 in DNA: TGCAGTATAAGGTTGAACACTGAAGCTTTCTTT. The full variable domain, completed using reference TRBV29-1 and TRBJ1-1, is SAVISQKPSRDICQRGTSLTIQCQVDSQVTMMFWYRQQPGQSLTLIATANQGSEATYESGFVIDKFPISRPNLTFSTLTVSNMSPEDSSIYLCSIRLNTEAFFGQGTRLTVV.

This clonotype was detected only a few times. The chain carries TRBV20-1 and TRBJ1-1, with D possibly matching TRBD1 (5 bases). The CDR3 is 14 residues long. Germline V gene sequence: CDR1 DFQATT, CDR2 SNEGSKA (reference sequence). Trimming cost V 2 bases and J 5 bases, with 15 bases left between them. CDR3 loop: CSARRTWGGTEAFF. The CDR3 DNA follows: TGCAGTGCTAGAAGGACTTGGGGGGGGACTGAAGCTTTCTTT.

This clonotype was seen more than once but under ten times. This rearrangement joins TRBV18 to TRBJ1-1; D unclear. The V gene lost 3 bases and the J gene lost 3 bases, with 17 bases spanning the gap. CDR3 length equals 16 residues. Germline lookup yields CDR1 KGHSH and CDR2 LQKENI. This CDR3 is CASSPKGRNSDTEAFF. CDR3 nucleotides: TGTGCCAGCTCACCGAAAGGCCGGAACAGCGACACTGAAGCTTTCTTT.

J is TRBJ1-5 and V is TRBV7-9; 7 bases are shared with TRBD1. With 3 bases clipped from V and 8 bases from J, the junction kept 4 bases outside the gene matches. CDR1 is SEHNR and CDR2 is FQNEAQ in the germline V gene (reference sequence). The CDR3 extends over 13 amino acids. The CDR3 region has the DNA TGTGCCAGCAGCTTCCGACAGGGAGAGCCCCAGCATTTT. Its translation: CASSFRQGEPQHF. The full variable domain, its missing parts supplied by reference TRBV7-9 and TRBJ1-5, is DTGVSQNPRHKITKRGQNVTFRCDPISEHNRLYWYRQTLGQGPEFLTYFQNEAQLEKSRLLSDRFSAERPKGSFSTLEIQRTEQGDSAMYLCASSFRQGEPQHFGDGTRLSIL.

This clonotype was seen only a few times. The genes are TRBV7-9 and TRBJ1-2, with D possibly TRBD1 on 5 matching bases. The CDR3 consists of 13 residues. Trimming took off 3 bases at V and 2 bases at J, with 7 bases between the two ends. Germline CDR1 is SEHNR and CDR2 is FQNEAQ (reference sequence). The CDR3 region is CASSLGGNYGYTF. The CDR3 bases are TGTGCCAGCAGCTTGGGGGGGAACTATGGCTACACCTTC. Variable domain in full (rest from reference TRBV7-9 and TRBJ1-2): DTGVSQNPRHKITKRGQNVTFRCDPISEHNRLYWYRQTLGQGPEFLTYFQNEAQLEKSRLLSDRFSAERPKGSFSTLEIQRTEQGDSAMYLCASSLGGNYGYTFGSGTRLTVV.

J is TRBJ1-5 and V is TRBV2; D remains unclear. Looked up from germline, CDR1 is SNHLY and CDR2 is FYNNEI. V gave up 4 bases and J gave up 0 bases, with 7 bases separating them. CDR3 size: 14 residues. The CDR3 DNA is TGTGCCAGCAGTGGATGGCGTAGCAATCAGCCCCAGCATTTT. Protein sequence: CASSGWRSNQPQHF.

V is TRBV28 and J is TRBJ1-4; 7 bases line up with TRBD1. The CDR3 length is 14 residues. CDR1 and CDR2 from the germline V gene are MDHEN and SYDVKM. V shed 3 bases and J 8 bases; nucleotides not matched to a gene: 6. The CDR3 DNA follows: TGTGCCAGCAGTTTGACAGGGCAAAGGGAAAAACTGTTTTTT. This gives the protein CASSLTGQREKLFF.

V and J are TRBV4-3 and TRBJ2-1; possible D gene TRBD2, 6 bases. From germline, CDR1 is LGHNA and CDR2 YSLEER. Deletions cut 3 bases from V and 5 bases from J, with 23 bases between. The CDR3 extends over 18 amino acids. CDR3 nucleotide sequence: TGCGCCAGCAGCCACATCCAGGGTAGGAGGGGCGCCCACAATGAGCAGTTCTTC. It specifies CASSHIQGRRGAHNEQFF.

This chain joins TRBV20-1 and TRBJ1-5, with 8 bases fitting TRBD1. This CDR3 is 14 amino acids long. The V segment lost 6 bases and the J segment 5 bases; nucleotides outside the gene matches: 9. Germline V CDR1 and CDR2: DFQATT, SNEGSKA (reference sequence). The CDR3 sequence is CSARQGNQDQPQHF. The CDR3 nucleotides are TGCAGTGCCAGACAGGGGAATCAGGATCAGCCCCAGCATTTT.

The chain employs TRBV5-7 and TRBJ1-5; no definite D call. TRBV5-7 is sorted into the ORF group, with uncertain function. Trimming took 2 bases from V and 3 from J, leaving 15 bases between them. This CDR3 contains 16 residues. CDR3 sequence: CASSFRIPGLNQPQHF. In nucleotides, the CDR3 is TGTGCCAGCAGCTTCCGGATCCCGGGTCTCAATCAGCCCCAGCATTTT.

This sequence joins TRBV6-5 and TRBJ1-5; D is perhaps TRBD1 (6 bases). The germline CDR1 and CDR2 sequences are MNHEY and SVGAGI. With 4 bases removed from V and 0 bases from J, the gap between germline ends came to 10 bases. CDR3 size: 15 residues. CDR3 bases: TGTGCCAGCAGTTTCAGGGGAAATAGCAATCAGCCCCAGCATTTT. It encodes CASSFRGNSNQPQHF.

This chain uses TRBV7-2 with TRBJ2-1; no definite D call. CDR1 is SGHTA, CDR2 FQGNSA, per germline. Trimming shortened V by 0 bases and J by 6 bases, and 9 bases separated the two germline ends. The CDR3 is made up of 14 amino acids. CDR3 DNA sequence: TGTGCCAGCAGCTTAGCGTCTCGAGCCAATGAGCAGTTCTTC. Translating gives CASSLASRANEQFF.

This clonotype is termed medium-sized. The rearrangement uses TRBV27 and TRBJ2-7; 11 bases align to TRBD2. The CDR3 is 14 residues long. Trimming took 4 bases from V and 4 from J; bases not matched to a gene: 3. Germline CDR1 reads MNHEY; CDR2 reads SMNVEV (reference sequence). The CDR3 DNA reads as TGTGCCAGCAGTTCTAGCGGGGGGCGGTACGAGCAGTACTTC. Protein sequence: CASSSSGGRYEQYF.

Only one count was recorded for this clonotype. The chain joins TRBV19 to TRBJ1-1, with D tentatively TRBD1 (5 bases). The CDR3 consists of 15 residues. The V gene's germline CDR1 is LNHDA and CDR2 SQIVND (reference sequence). Deletions cut 2 bases from V and 10 bases from J, with 20 bases between. In DNA, the CDR3 is TGTGCCAGTAGTATAAATCTGCGGCAGGGATTGGGAGCTTTCTTT. Its protein is CASSINLRQGLGAFF. The whole variable domain, filled in from reference TRBV19 and TRBJ1-1, reads DGGITQSPKYLFRKEGQNVTLSCEQNLNHDAMYWYRQDPGQGLRLIYYSQIVNDFQKGDIAEGYSVSREKKESFPLTVTSAQKNPTAFYLCASSINLRQGLGAFFGQGTRLTVV.

V and J are TRBV20-1 and TRBJ2-1; 8 positions match TRBD1. The CDR3 length is 15 residues. Germline lookup yields CDR1 DFQATT and CDR2 SNEGSKA (reference sequence). V was clipped by 0 bases and J by 5 bases; unmatched bases: 6. CDR3 nucleotides: TGCAGTGCTAGAGACAGCAGGGGGCTACACAATGAGCAGTTCTTC. Protein: CSARDSRGLHNEQFF.

This clonotype was counted between two and nine times. In DNA form, the CDR3 reads TGCGCCAGCAGTGATGGGACGGGACCGAACCCACGAGAAGCTTTCTTT. Translation gives CASSDGTGPNPREAFF. This rearrangement joins TRBV10-1 to TRBJ1-1, with D maybe TRBD1 (5 bases). The CDR3 has 16 amino acids. The germline gives CDR1 WNHNN, CDR2 SYGVQD (reference sequence). V was clipped by 3 bases and J by 8 bases, with 22 bases between them.